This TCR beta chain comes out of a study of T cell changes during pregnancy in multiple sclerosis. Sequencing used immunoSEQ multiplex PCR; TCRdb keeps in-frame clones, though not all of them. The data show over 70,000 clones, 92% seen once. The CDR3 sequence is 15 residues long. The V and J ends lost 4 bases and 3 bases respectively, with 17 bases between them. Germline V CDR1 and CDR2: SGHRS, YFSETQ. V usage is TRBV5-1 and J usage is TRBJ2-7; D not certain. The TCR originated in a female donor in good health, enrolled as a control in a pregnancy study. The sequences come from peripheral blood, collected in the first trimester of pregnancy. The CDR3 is CASSPGSLAIYEQYF. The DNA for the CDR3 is TGCGCCAGCAGCCCCGGGTCCCTGGCGATCTACGAGCAGTACTTC.